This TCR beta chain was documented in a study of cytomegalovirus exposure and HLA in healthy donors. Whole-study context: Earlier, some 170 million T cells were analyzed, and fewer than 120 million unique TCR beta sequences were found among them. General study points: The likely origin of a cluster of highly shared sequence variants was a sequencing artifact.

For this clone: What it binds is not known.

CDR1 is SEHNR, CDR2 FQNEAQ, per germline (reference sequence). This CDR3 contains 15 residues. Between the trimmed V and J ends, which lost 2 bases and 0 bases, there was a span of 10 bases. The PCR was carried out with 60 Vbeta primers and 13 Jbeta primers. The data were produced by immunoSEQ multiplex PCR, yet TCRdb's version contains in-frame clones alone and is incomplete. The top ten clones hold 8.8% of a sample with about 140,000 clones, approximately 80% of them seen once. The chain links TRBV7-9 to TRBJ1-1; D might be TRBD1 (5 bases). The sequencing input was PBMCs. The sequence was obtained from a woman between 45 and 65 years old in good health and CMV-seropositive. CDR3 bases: TGTGCCAGCAGCTTACAGGGTTATATGAACACTGAAGCTTTCTTT. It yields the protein CASSLQGYMNTEAFF.